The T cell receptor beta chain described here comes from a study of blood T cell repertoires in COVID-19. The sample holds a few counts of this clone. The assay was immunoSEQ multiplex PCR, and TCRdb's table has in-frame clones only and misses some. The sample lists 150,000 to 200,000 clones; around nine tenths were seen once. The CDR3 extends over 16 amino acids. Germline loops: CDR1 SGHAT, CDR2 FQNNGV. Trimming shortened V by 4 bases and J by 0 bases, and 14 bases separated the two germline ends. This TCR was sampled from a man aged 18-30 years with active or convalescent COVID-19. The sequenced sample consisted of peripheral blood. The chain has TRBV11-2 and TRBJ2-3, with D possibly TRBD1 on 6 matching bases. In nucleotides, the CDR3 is TGTGCCAGCAGCTCCTGGACAGCCACTAGCACAGATACGCAGTATTTT. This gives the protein CASSSWTATSTDTQYF.